This T cell receptor beta chain was identified during a study of blood T cell repertoires in COVID-19. Here immunoSEQ multiplex PCR was the method, and the copy in TCRdb shows in-frame clones only, minus some. The data show tens of thousands of clones, roughly four fifths seen once. V was clipped by 1 base and J by 2 bases, with 14 bases between them. Germline CDR1 LGHNA, CDR2 YSLEER. This CDR3 has 17 residues. V gene TRBV4-3 combines with J gene TRBJ2-2; weak D call: TRBD2 (5 bases). Sequenced sample: peripheral blood. The sequence was obtained from a man aged 45-60 years with COVID-19, enrolled during active disease. DNA of the CDR3: TGCGCCAGCAGCCAAGGTATCCAGGACTTAAACACCGGGGAGCTGTTTTTT. The encoded protein is CASSQGIQDLNTGELFF.